This entry concerns a single T cell receptor beta chain. Per the germline V gene, CDR1 is MRHNA and CDR2 is SNTAGT. CDR3 length: 15 residues. Germline trimming cut 4 bases from V and 5 bases from J; bases unmatched to any gene: 5. This record comes from a study of CD4 T cell repertoires in COVID-19. Overall study context: CFSE-low cells expanded 10 days with IL-2, then restimulated with other coronavirus spikes.

Profiled with immunoSEQ multiplex PCR; TCRdb holds only in-frame clones, not every one. The table has about 75,000 clones, around four fifths seen once. Mild-to-severe COVID-19 survivors were the donors. The memory T cells were sequenced right after ex vivo isolation, without culture. The chain recombines TRBV6-4 with TRBJ2-1; 10 positions agree with TRBD2. The sample here was CD4+ T cells from peripheral blood, taken after recovery from COVID-19. This TCR came from a human donor who had COVID-19. This chain's CDR3 is CASSAGLAANNEQFF. As DNA, the CDR3 is TGTGCCAGCAGTGCAGGACTAGCGGCCAACAATGAGCAGTTCTTC.